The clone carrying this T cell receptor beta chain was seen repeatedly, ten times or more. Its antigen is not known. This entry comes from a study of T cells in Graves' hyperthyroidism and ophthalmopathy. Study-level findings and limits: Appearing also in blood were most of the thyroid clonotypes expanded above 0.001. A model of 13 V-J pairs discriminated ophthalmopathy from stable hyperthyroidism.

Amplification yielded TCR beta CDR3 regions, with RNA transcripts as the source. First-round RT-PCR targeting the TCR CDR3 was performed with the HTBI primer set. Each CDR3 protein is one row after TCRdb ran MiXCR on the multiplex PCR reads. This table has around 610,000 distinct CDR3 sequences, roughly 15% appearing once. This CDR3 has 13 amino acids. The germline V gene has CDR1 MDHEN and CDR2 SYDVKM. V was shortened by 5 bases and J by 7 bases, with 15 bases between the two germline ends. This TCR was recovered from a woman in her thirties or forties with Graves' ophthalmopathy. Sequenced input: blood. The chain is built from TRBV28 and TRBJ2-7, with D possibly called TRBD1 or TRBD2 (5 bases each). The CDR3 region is CASSPAGTGEQYF. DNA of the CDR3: TGTGCCAGCAGTCCAGCCGGGACGGGAGAGCAGTACTTC.